This T cell receptor beta chain was profiled in a study of early T cells in non-severe SARS-CoV-2 infection. This clonotype has just a few counts. In the library, individual cDNA molecules carried attached unique molecular identifiers. TCRdb re-called the 5' RACE reads through MiXCR, storing one row per CDR3 protein. The sample records roughly 55,000 distinct CDR3 sequences, roughly 11% being singletons. Germline CDR1 is SEHNR and CDR2 is FQNEAQ (reference sequence). The CDR3 has 14 amino acids. The germline V and J ends were trimmed by 5 bases and 1 base, with 10 bases remaining between them. The chain couples TRBV7-9 to TRBJ2-3, with D possibly being TRBD1 (6 bases). The specimen sequenced was whole blood. This receptor was identified in an adult who was a healthcare worker with PCR-confirmed SARS-CoV-2 infection or an uninfected control (not recorded which). CDR3 sequence reads: CASSPSGGTDTQYF. Written as DNA, the CDR3 is TGTGCCAGCAGCCCGTCAGGGGGCACAGATACGCAGTATTTT. The variable domain in full, with the rest retrieved from reference TRBV7-9 and TRBJ2-3, is DTGVSQNPRHKITKRGQNVTFRCDPISEHNRLYWYRQTLGQGPEFLTYFQNEAQLEKSRLLSDRFSAERPKGSFSTLEIQRTEQGDSAMYLCASSPSGGTDTQYFGPGTRLTVL.